This T cell receptor (beta chain) was retrieved from a study of graft-versus-host responses after intestinal transplantation. Study results and limitations: GvH clones turned up in recipient marrow; some had shown up first in ileum or blood. Graft-donor T cell macrochimerism coincided with high graft-versus-host to host-versus-graft clonal ratios in allografts.

Details on this clone: The antigen is unknown.

From germline, CDR1 is SGDLS and CDR2 YYNGEE. The V gene end was trimmed by 3 bases and the J gene end by 0 bases; junction bases not matched to a gene: 2. This CDR3 has 14 amino acids. Measured with immunoSEQ multiplex PCR; TCRdb has only the in-frame clones, and not every one. In the table there are tens of thousands of clones, about 94% of which are singletons. The chain recombines TRBV9 with TRBJ2-5; 7 bases align to TRBD1. The source material was PBMCs, sampled 16 days after intestinal transplant. This clonotype was sampled from a human patient who received an intestinal transplant, so some T cells may come from the graft donor. The chain's CDR3 is CASSEGANQETQYF. In DNA, the CDR3 is TGTGCCAGCAGCGAGGGGGCGAACCAAGAGACCCAGTACTTC.